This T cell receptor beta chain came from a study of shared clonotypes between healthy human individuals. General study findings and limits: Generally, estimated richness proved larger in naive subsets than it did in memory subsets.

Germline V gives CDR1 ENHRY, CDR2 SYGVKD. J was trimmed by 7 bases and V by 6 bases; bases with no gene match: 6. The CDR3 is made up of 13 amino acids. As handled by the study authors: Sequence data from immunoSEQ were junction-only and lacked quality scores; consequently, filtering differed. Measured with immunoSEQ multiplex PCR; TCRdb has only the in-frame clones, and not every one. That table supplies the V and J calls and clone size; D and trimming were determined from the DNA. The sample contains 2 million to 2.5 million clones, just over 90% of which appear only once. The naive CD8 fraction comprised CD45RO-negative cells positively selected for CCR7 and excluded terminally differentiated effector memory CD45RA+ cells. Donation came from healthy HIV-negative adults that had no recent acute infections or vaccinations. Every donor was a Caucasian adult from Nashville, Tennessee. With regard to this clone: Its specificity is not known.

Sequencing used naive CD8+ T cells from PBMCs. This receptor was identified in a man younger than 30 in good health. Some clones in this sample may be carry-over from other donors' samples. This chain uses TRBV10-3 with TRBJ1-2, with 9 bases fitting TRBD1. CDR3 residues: CAIRGGQGGGYTF. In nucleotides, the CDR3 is TGTGCCATCAGGGGGGGACAGGGAGGTGGCTACACCTTC.